These 20 T cell receptor beta chains were sequenced from one sample in a study of shared clonotypes between healthy human individuals (TCRdb year 2020). Libraries were built with the immunoSEQ multiplex PCR assay. Held by TCRdb, this immuneACCESS table contains in-frame sequences only and omits some clones. Under half of the omission traces to an unresolved V gene where checked; the cause of the rest is unknown. The sample data list about 330,000 clones, and over 65% of these were observed just once. The ten top clones hold under 13% of the sample. Sequencing was performed on memory CD4+ T cells sorted from blood. The label giving this sample's cell subset or site can be read as: CD45RA-negative fraction. The receptors were sampled from a man aged 25-40 years in good health.

A few counts support this clone. The CDR3: CASSLVYTGELFF. CDR3 DNA sequence: TGTGCCAGCAGCTTAGTGTACACCGGGGAGCTGTTTTTT. This chain uses TRBV7-8 with TRBJ2-2; D is uncertain. V was cut by 1 base and J by 3 bases, with 3 bases left in between. Germline V CDR1 and CDR2: SGHVS, FQNEAQ. This CDR3 comprises 13 residues. The whole variable domain, filled in from reference TRBV7-8 and TRBJ2-2, reads GAGVSQSPRYKVAKRGQDVALRCDPISGHVSLFWYQQALGQGPEFLTYFQNEAQLDKSGLPSDRFFAERPEGSVSTLKIQRTQQEDSAVYLCASSLVYTGELFFGEGSRLTVL.

This chain uses TRBV5-4 with TRBJ2-1; 7 bases fit TRBD1. From germline, CDR1 is SGHNT and CDR2 YYREEE (reference sequence). The CDR3 extends over 15 amino acids. The V and J ends lost 1 base and 4 bases, in that order; junction bases with no gene match: 5. The chain's CDR3 is CASSLLGQTYNEQFF. The CDR3 nucleotides read TGTGCCAGCAGCTTGCTGGGACAGACTTACAATGAGCAGTTCTTC.

The rearrangement links TRBV7-9 to TRBJ2-1; TRBD2 matches at 10 bases. This CDR3 is built from 14 residues. Germline loops: CDR1 SEHNR, CDR2 FQNEAQ (reference sequence). V lost 7 bases to trimming and J lost 4 bases; unmatched junction nucleotides: 4. The CDR3 DNA reads as TGTGCCAGCAACCTAGCGGGAGCGTACAATGAGCAGTTCTTC. This translates into CASNLAGAYNEQFF.

The chain couples TRBV5-1 to TRBJ2-7; TRBD2 might be the D (6 bases). The CDR3 covers 14 residues. V was trimmed by 4 bases and J by 0 bases, leaving 11 bases between them. Per germline, CDR1 SGHRS and CDR2 YFSETQ. CDR3 DNA: TGCGCCAGCAGCCAAGGGACTTTCTCCTACGAGCAGTACTTC. It codes for CASSQGTFSYEQYF. Full variable domain (outside the CDR3, taken from reference TRBV5-1 and TRBJ2-7): KAGVTQTPRYLIKTRGQQVTLSCSPISGHRSVSWYQQTPGQGLQFLFEYFSETQRNKGNFPGRFSGRQFSNSRSEMNVSTLELGDSALYLCASSQGTFSYEQYFGPGTRLTVT.

The chain carries TRBV28 and TRBJ2-7; TRBD2 matches at 14 bases. The junction had 1 base not matched to a gene; V was cut back by 6 bases and J by 3 bases. The CDR3 is 14 amino acids. CDR1 and CDR2 (germline): MDHEN, SYDVKM. CDR3 DNA: TGTGCCAGCAGGACTAGCGGGAGGGGCTACGAGCAGTACTTC. It specifies CASRTSGRGYEQYF.

This clone has only a few counts. The V gene is TRBV10-1, the J gene TRBJ2-3; TRBD2 agrees at 9 bases. Germline V CDR1 and CDR2: WNHNN, SYGVQD (reference sequence). CDR3 length: 16 residues. V lost 3 bases to trimming and J lost 3 bases; unmatched junction nucleotides: 7. The CDR3 region has the DNA TGCGCCAGCAGTGATGCCGGGACTAGCAGAACAGATACGCAGTATTTT. Residues: CASSDAGTSRTDTQYF.

The chain uses TRBV10-1 and TRBJ2-1, with D hard to call. The CDR3 consists of 18 residues. V was cut by 4 bases and J by 0 bases, with 19 bases left in between. Germline V lookup: CDR1 WNHNN, CDR2 SYGVQD (reference sequence). For the CDR3, the DNA is TGCGCCAGCAGTGTTGTCCCGGCCAGCGAAAGCTCCTACAATGAGCAGTTCTTC. Translation: CASSVVPASESSYNEQFF.

The chain joins TRBV27 to TRBJ2-5; D not resolved. Germline lookup yields CDR1 MNHEY and CDR2 SMNVEV (reference sequence). Trimming shortened V by 2 bases and J by 5 bases, and 12 bases separated the two germline ends. CDR3 size: 14 residues. CDR3 nucleotide sequence: TGTGCCAGCAGTTTAGGTAAAGGATCGGAGACCCAGTACTTC. Protein: CASSLGKGSETQYF.

Turning to this clone: This may arise from a read error, as a much more abundant clone is one base away. This chain joins TRBV29-1 and TRBJ2-5; D gene uncertain. From germline, CDR1 is SQVTM and CDR2 ANQGSEA. This CDR3 is 13 amino acids long. V was shortened by 4 bases and J by 6 bases, with 15 bases between the two germline ends. CDR3 nucleotide sequence: TGCAGCGTTGGGCCCCTAGGGATACAGACCCAGTACTTC. Protein: CSVGPLGIQTQYF.

Only a few counts were recorded for this clone. The chain carries TRBV10-2 and TRBJ2-7; either TRBD1 or TRBD2 may fit D (5 bases each). The V and J ends lost 3 bases and 8 bases respectively, with 8 bases between them. CDR1 and CDR2 from the germline V gene are WSHSY and SAAADI. The length of the CDR3 is 11 residues. The CDR3 coding sequence is TGCGCCAGCAGTGACTGGGACCAGCAGTACTTC. Amino acids: CASSDWDQQYF.

The rearrangement uses TRBV12-5 and TRBJ2-7; the D gene is possibly TRBD1 (5 bases). Trimming left V 4 bases short and J 3 bases short, with 7 bases between. The germline V gene has CDR1 LGHNT and CDR2 FRNRAP. The CDR3 is 12 residues long. In nucleotides, the CDR3 is TGTGCTAGTGGTTCAGGGTTCTACGAGCAGTACTTC. Protein sequence: CASGSGFYEQYF.

The rearrangement joins TRBV7-8 to TRBJ1-1; D is unresolved. CDR3 length equals 14 residues. V lost 1 base and J lost 1, with 7 bases in between. Germline-derived CDR1 and CDR2 are SGHVS and FQNEAQ. CDR3 residues: CASSLDGGNTEAFF. CDR3 nucleotide sequence: TGTGCCAGCAGCTTAGACGGCGGGAACACTGAAGCTTTCTTT.

This chain joins TRBV5-1 and TRBJ1-1; perhaps TRBD1 as D (6 bases). CDR3 length: 14 residues. V was clipped by 4 bases and J by 1 base, with 11 bases between them. CDR1 SGHRS and CDR2 YFSETQ come from the germline V gene. This chain's CDR3 is CASSPLGGNTEAFF. CDR3 bases: TGCGCCAGCAGCCCACTAGGGGGGAACACTGAAGCTTTCTTT.

The chain is built from TRBV4-1 and TRBJ2-5; D not resolved. Looked up from germline, CDR1 is MGHRA and CDR2 is YSYEKL. Between the trimmed V and J ends, which lost 1 base and 1 base, there was a span of 7 bases. CDR3 length: 14 residues. The CDR3 spells CASSQGPLQETQYF. CDR3 sequence (DNA): TGCGCCAGCAGCCAAGGGCCCCTCCAAGAGACCCAGTACTTC.

The J gene is TRBJ2-4, the V gene TRBV19; TRBD2 might be the D (6 bases). The CDR3 is made up of 14 amino acids. Germline values: CDR1 LNHDA, CDR2 SQIVND (reference sequence). V lost 3 bases to trimming and J lost 8 bases, with 14 bases between them. CDR3 coding DNA: TGTGCCAGTAGTATCCTGGGGGGTGAGGACATTCAGTACTTC. Its translation: CASSILGGEDIQYF.

The CDR3 spells CASSDSGPAYNEQFF. The CDR3 DNA reads TGTGCCAGTAGCGATAGCGGGCCCGCCTACAATGAGCAGTTCTTC. J is TRBJ2-1 and V is TRBV19, with 7 bases lining up with TRBD2. CDR3 length: 15 residues. The germline gives CDR1 LNHDA, CDR2 SQIVND (reference sequence). Trimming at V came to 6 bases and at J to 2 bases, leaving 7 bases not matched to a gene.

This clone was counted a single time. The CDR3, as DNA: TGTGCCAGCAGAGAATGGAGGGCAGCGGGAGTGGCAGGGGAGCAGTTCTTC. Translation: CASREWRAAGVAGEQFF. The chain is built from TRBV28 and TRBJ2-1; TRBD2 agrees at 8 bases. The CDR3 is 17 amino acids. Germline assignment: CDR1 MDHEN and CDR2 SYDVKM. V was pared by 6 bases and J by 10 bases, with 20 bases of the junction left unmatched.

The V call is TRBV18, the J call TRBJ2-7; 10 nucleotides match TRBD2. The V and J ends lost 2 bases and 4 bases, in that order; junction bases with no gene match: 2. CDR1 and CDR2 (germline): KGHSH, LQKENI. This CDR3 comprises 14 residues. The CDR3 sequence: CASSPGTSVYEQYF. CDR3 nucleotide sequence: TGTGCCAGCTCACCAGGGACTAGCGTTTACGAGCAGTACTTC. Filled out from reference TRBV18 and TRBJ2-7, the complete variable domain reads NAGVMQNPRHLVRRRGQEARLRCSPMKGHSHVYWYRQLPEEGLKFMVYLQKENIIDESGMPKERFSAEFPKEGPSILRIQQVVRGDSAAYFCASSPGTSVYEQYFGPGTRLTVT.

The count of this clone is one. This chain's CDR3 is CASKKRGQGETQYF. The DNA for the CDR3 is TGTGCCAGTAAGAAGAGGGGGCAGGGGGAGACCCAGTACTTC. The chain links TRBV19 to TRBJ2-5; 7 nucleotides agree with TRBD1. V shed 7 bases and J 5 bases; nucleotides not matched to a gene: 10. Germline V lookup: CDR1 LNHDA, CDR2 SQIVND (reference sequence). The CDR3 totals 14 residues.

This clone has just a few counts. The genes are TRBV5-1 and TRBJ2-1, with D uncertain. From germline, CDR1 is SGHRS and CDR2 YFSETQ. The CDR3 has 13 amino acids. The ends were cut back, 0 bases at V and 10 bases at J, with 11 bases in the middle. In DNA form, the CDR3 reads TGCGCCAGCAGCTTGGAGGGCCTCGGGGAGCAGTTCTTC. Protein sequence: CASSLEGLGEQFF.